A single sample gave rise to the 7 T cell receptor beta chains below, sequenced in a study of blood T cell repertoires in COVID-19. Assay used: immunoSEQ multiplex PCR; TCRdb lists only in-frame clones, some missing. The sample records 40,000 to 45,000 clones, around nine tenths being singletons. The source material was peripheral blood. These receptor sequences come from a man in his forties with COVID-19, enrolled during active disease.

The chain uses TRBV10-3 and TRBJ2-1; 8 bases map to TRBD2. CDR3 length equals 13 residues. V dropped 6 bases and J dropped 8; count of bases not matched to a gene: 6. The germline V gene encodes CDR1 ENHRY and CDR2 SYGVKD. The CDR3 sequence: CAIRTSDWDEQFF. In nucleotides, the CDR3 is TGTGCCATCAGGACTAGCGACTGGGATGAGCAGTTCTTC.

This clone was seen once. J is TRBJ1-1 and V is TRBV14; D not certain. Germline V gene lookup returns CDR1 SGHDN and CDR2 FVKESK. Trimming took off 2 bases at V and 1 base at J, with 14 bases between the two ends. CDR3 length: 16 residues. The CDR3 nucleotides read TGTGCCAGCAGCCAATTGGGTGGGCGGGCGAACACTGAAGCTTTCTTT. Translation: CASSQLGGRANTEAFF. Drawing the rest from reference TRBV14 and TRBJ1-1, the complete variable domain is EAGVTQFPSHSVIEKGQTVTLRCDPISGHDNLYWYRRVMGKEIKFLLHFVKESKQDESGMPNNRFLAERTGGTYSTLKVQPAELEDSGVYFCASSQLGGRANTEAFFGQGTRLTVV.

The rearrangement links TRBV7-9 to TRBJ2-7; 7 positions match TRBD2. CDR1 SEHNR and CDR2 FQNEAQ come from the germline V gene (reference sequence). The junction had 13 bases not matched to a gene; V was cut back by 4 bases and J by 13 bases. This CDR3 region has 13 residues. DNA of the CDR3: TGTGCCAGCAGCTCCCCCGGGAGGCCTAGGGAATACTTC. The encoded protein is CASSSPGRPREYF.

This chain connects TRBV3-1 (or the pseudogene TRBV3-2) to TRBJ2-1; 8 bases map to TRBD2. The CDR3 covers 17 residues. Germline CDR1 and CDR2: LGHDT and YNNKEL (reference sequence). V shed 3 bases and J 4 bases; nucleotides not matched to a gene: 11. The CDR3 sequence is CASSHLGGGGGYNEQFF. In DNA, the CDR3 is TGTGCCAGCAGCCACCTGGGGGGTGGCGGGGGGTACAATGAGCAGTTCTTC.

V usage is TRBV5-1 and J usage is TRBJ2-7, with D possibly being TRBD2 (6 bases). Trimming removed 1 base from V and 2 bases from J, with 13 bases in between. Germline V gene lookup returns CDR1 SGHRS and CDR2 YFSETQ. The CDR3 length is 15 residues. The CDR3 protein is CASSLPSGGTYEQYF. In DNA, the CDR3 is TGCGCCAGCAGCTTGCCTTCCGGGGGAACCTACGAGCAGTACTTC.

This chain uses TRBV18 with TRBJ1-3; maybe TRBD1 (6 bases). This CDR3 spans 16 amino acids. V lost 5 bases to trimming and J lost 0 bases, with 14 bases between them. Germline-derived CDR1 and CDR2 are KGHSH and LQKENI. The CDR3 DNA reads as TGTGCCAGCTCATCAGGGGCCCTTAGCTCTGGAAACACCATATATTTT. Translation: CASSSGALSSGNTIYF.

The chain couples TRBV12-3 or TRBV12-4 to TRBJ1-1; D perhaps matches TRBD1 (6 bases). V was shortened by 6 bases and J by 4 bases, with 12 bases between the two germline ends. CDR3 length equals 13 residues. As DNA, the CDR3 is TGTGCCAGCAGCCCTACAGGGATCACTGAAGCTTTCTTT. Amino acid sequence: CASSPTGITEAFF.